This T cell receptor beta chain came from a study of early T cells in non-severe SARS-CoV-2 infection. Across the whole study: It was bulk RNA from unsorted whole blood that was sequenced, and the chains were unpaired.

TCRdb re-analysed the 5' RACE reads in MiXCR, keeping a single row per CDR3 protein. Here the sample spans under 85,000 distinct CDR3 sequences, around 10% being singletons. This clonotype was observed a few times. What was sequenced was whole blood. The sequence derives from an adult who was a healthcare worker with PCR-confirmed SARS-CoV-2 infection or an uninfected control (not recorded which).

The CDR3 DNA is TGTGCCAGCAGTTTAGGCCCCCCCCCCGGGGAGCTGTTTTTT. It translates to CASSLGPPPGELFF. The chain uses TRBV12-3 or TRBV12-4 and TRBJ2-2; D is uncertain. V shed 1 base and J shed 6 bases, with 9 bases lying between them. The CDR3 consists of 14 residues.